Below are 24 T cell receptor beta chains sequenced from a single sample in a study of blood T cell repertoires in COVID-19. Some clones are missing from TCRdb's copy, which holds only in-frame ones; the method was immunoSEQ multiplex PCR. Here the sample spans 150,000 to 200,000 clones, 90% being singletons. The sequenced sample consisted of peripheral blood. These TCRs come from a man between 50 and 59 years old with acute or convalescent COVID-19.

V and J are TRBV11-2 and TRBJ2-7; possibly TRBD1 for D (6 bases). Germline loops: CDR1 SGHAT, CDR2 FQNNGV. Trimming removed 4 bases from V and 6 bases from J, with 13 bases in between. This CDR3 has 13 residues. Here the CDR3 reads CASSSHRVVEQYF. The DNA of the CDR3 is TGTGCCAGCAGCTCGCACAGGGTCGTCGAGCAGTACTTC.

The rearrangement links TRBV12-3 or TRBV12-4 to TRBJ2-1; D not certain. There are 12 residues in the CDR3. The V gene lost 5 bases and the J gene lost 8 bases, with 10 bases spanning the gap. CDR3 loop: CASSLSSYEQFF. The CDR3 bases are TGTGCCAGCAGTCTGAGTTCGTATGAGCAGTTCTTC.

The V gene is TRBV15, the J gene TRBJ1-2; D gene uncertain. CDR1 LNHNV and CDR2 YYDKDF come from the germline V gene (reference sequence). V lost 0 bases and J lost 1, with 9 bases in between. This CDR3 comprises 15 residues. This CDR3 reads CATSRDWSSNYGYTF. The CDR3 nucleotides are TGTGCCACCAGCAGAGATTGGTCGAGTAACTATGGCTACACCTTC.

The chain is built from TRBV20-1 and TRBJ2-5; tentatively, D is TRBD2 (6 bases). This CDR3 has 16 residues. V was trimmed by 3 bases and J by 2 bases, leaving 19 bases between them. The V gene's germline CDR1 is DFQATT and CDR2 SNEGSKA (reference sequence). The CDR3 reads CSASGGRGREQETQYF. In DNA form, the CDR3 reads TGCAGTGCTAGTGGTGGACGGGGGAGAGAGCAAGAGACCCAGTACTTC.

The DNA for the CDR3 is TGCGCCAGCAGTGAGGGCCCGGGACTAGCGGGAGTTAGTGAGCAGTTCTTC. This gives the protein CASSEGPGLAGVSEQFF. This chain links TRBV10-1 with TRBJ2-1; TRBD2 matches 14 bases. The CDR3 extends over 17 amino acids. The V gene's germline CDR1 is WNHNN and CDR2 SYGVQD (reference sequence). J gave up 9 bases and V 2 bases, and 9 bases lay outside the gene matches.

The rearrangement joins TRBV4-2 to TRBJ2-2; 10 nucleotides align to TRBD2. V gave up 0 bases and J gave up 6 bases; unmatched junction bases: 10. CDR1 is LGHNA, CDR2 YNFKEQ, per germline. CDR3 length: 18 residues. CDR3 coding DNA: TGTGCCAGCAGCCAAGAAGCTAGCGGGAGCGGTTGGGCCGGGGAGCTGTTTTTT. This sequence encodes CASSQEASGSGWAGELFF.

This chain links TRBV19 with TRBJ1-3; TRBD1 matches at 8 bases. The germline CDR1 and CDR2 sequences are LNHDA and SQIVND (reference sequence). This CDR3 spans 13 amino acids. J gave up 2 bases and V 10 bases, and 4 bases lay outside the gene matches. The CDR3, as DNA: TGTGCCACTTCACAGGGGGCTGGAAACACCATATATTTT. Its protein product is CATSQGAGNTIYF. The full variable domain, its missing parts supplied by reference TRBV19 and TRBJ1-3, is DGGITQSPKYLFRKEGQNVTLSCEQNLNHDAMYWYRQDPGQGLRLIYYSQIVNDFQKGDIAEGYSVSREKKESFPLTVTSAQKNPTAFYLCATSQGAGNTIYFGEGSWLTVV.

This sequence joins TRBV7-9 and TRBJ1-1; D remains ambiguous. The CDR3 totals 13 residues. CDR1 SEHNR and CDR2 FQNEAQ come from the germline V gene (reference sequence). V lost 5 bases and J lost 3, with 10 bases in between. The DNA of the CDR3 is TGTGCCAGCAGCATATCGTCTTACACTGAAGCTTTCTTT. It translates to CASSISSYTEAFF.

Comments on this clone: Distinct nucleotide sequences in the sample also encode this CDR3. This chain joins TRBV9 and TRBJ1-2; unclear D gene. The CDR3 has 14 amino acids. V lost 4 bases to trimming and J lost 2 bases, with 12 bases between them. Looked up from germline, CDR1 is SGDLS and CDR2 is YYNGEE. The CDR3 nucleotides read TGTGCCAGCAGCACGCGGACGGGAAACTATGGCTACACCTTC. Its translation is CASSTRTGNYGYTF.

The V call is TRBV6-5, the J call TRBJ1-2; no definite D call. CDR1 MNHEY and CDR2 SVGAGI come from the germline V gene. Trimming pared 6 bases from V and 3 bases from J, leaving 11 bases between. This CDR3 comprises 13 residues. CDR3 residues: CASSRRRHYGYTF. The CDR3 coding sequence is TGTGCCAGCAGCCGCCGGAGGCACTATGGCTACACCTTC.

In nucleotides, the CDR3 is TGTGCCAGCAGCCAGTCCCGGGACAGTTTTTCCTACGAGCAGTACTTC. It specifies CASSQSRDSFSYEQYF. The V call is TRBV9, the J call TRBJ2-7, with 7 bases that match TRBD1. The V segment lost 4 bases and the J segment 1 base; nucleotides outside the gene matches: 11. This CDR3 is built from 16 residues. Germline V gene sequence: CDR1 SGDLS, CDR2 YYNGEE.

This sequence joins TRBV2 and TRBJ2-7, with D perhaps TRBD1 (6 bases). Trimming left V 5 bases short and J 1 base short, with 12 bases between. The germline CDR1 and CDR2 sequences are SNHLY and FYNNEI. The CDR3 covers 14 residues. The CDR3 coding sequence is TGTGCCAGCAGTCTCAGACAGGTGTCCTACGAGCAGTACTTC. Amino acid sequence: CASSLRQVSYEQYF.

This sequence joins TRBV27 and TRBJ2-3, with 7 bases lining up with TRBD2. The CDR3 is made up of 16 amino acids. V shed 5 bases, J shed 4 bases, and the junction held 12 bases outside the gene matches. Looked up from germline, CDR1 is MNHEY and CDR2 is SMNVEV (reference sequence). The CDR3 protein is CASSIPGAGASDTQYF. The CDR3 DNA reads TGTGCCAGCAGTATCCCCGGGGCGGGAGCCTCAGATACGCAGTATTTT.

V and J are TRBV6-5 and TRBJ2-5, with a possible D match to TRBD2 (5 bases). The ends were cut back, 7 bases at V and 5 bases at J, with 17 bases in the middle. The germline gives CDR1 MNHEY, CDR2 SVGAGI. CDR3 length: 14 amino acids. CDR3 sequence reads: CASTGSAGIETQYF. Written as DNA, the CDR3 is TGTGCCAGCACGGGAAGCGCAGGTATCGAGACCCAGTACTTC.

This clone appeared once. The chain joins TRBV19 to TRBJ2-2; D might be TRBD1 (6 bases). Germline V CDR1 and CDR2: LNHDA, SQIVND (reference sequence). Trimming removed 6 bases at V and 4 bases at J, with 18 bases between. CDR3 length: 16 amino acids. CDR3 in amino acids: CASRETGSSRTGELFF. The CDR3 region has the DNA TGTGCCAGTAGGGAGACAGGCTCCTCACGCACCGGGGAGCTGTTTTTT. The full variable domain, rest sourced from reference TRBV19 and TRBJ2-2, is DGGITQSPKYLFRKEGQNVTLSCEQNLNHDAMYWYRQDPGQGLRLIYYSQIVNDFQKGDIAEGYSVSREKKESFPLTVTSAQKNPTAFYLCASRETGSSRTGELFFGEGSRLTVL.

The gene calls are TRBV2 and TRBJ2-6; D ambiguous. Germline CDR1 reads SNHLY; CDR2 reads FYNNEI. The CDR3 consists of 15 residues. V lost 0 bases and J 7 bases, leaving 10 bases between the germline ends. CDR3 sequence (DNA): TGTGCCAGCAGTGAAGCGCTGTCCGGTGCCAACGTCCTGACTTTC. It codes for CASSEALSGANVLTF.

The chain uses TRBV2 and TRBJ1-6; perhaps TRBD1 as D (5 bases). The germline CDR1 and CDR2 sequences are SNHLY and FYNNEI. Trimming took off 7 bases at V and 2 bases at J, with 12 bases between the two ends. The CDR3 runs to 15 residues. The chain's CDR3 is CASTAQGPYNSPLHF. The DNA for the CDR3 is TGTGCCAGCACCGCCCAGGGCCCCTATAATTCACCCCTCCACTTT.

The chain couples TRBV27 to TRBJ2-3, with 10 bases that match TRBD2. The germline gives CDR1 MNHEY, CDR2 SMNVEV (reference sequence). V was pared by 1 base and J by 13 bases, with 5 bases of the junction left unmatched. CDR3 size: 13 residues. This CDR3 is CASSLLLAGREYF. The CDR3 DNA sequence: TGTGCCAGCAGTTTATTACTAGCGGGGAGGGAGTATTTT.

The CDR3, as DNA: TGCGCCAGCAGCTTGTTAGGTAGCGGGGCCACAGATACGCAGTATTTT. It specifies CASSLLGSGATDTQYF. V usage is TRBV5-1 and J usage is TRBJ2-3, with 8 bases aligning to TRBD2. The CDR3 runs 16 residues. The J segment lost 2 bases and the V segment lost 1 base, leaving 6 bases of the junction unmatched. The germline V gene has CDR1 SGHRS and CDR2 YFSETQ.

The V gene is TRBV19, the J gene TRBJ2-2, with TRBD1 matching over 7 bases. Germline CDR1 LNHDA, CDR2 SQIVND (reference sequence). CDR3 length equals 14 residues. V shed 5 bases and J 4 bases; nucleotides not matched to a gene: 4. In nucleotides, the CDR3 is TGTGCCAGTAGTCCCGGGACAGCCACCGGGGAGCTGTTTTTT. It yields the protein CASSPGTATGELFF.

This clone was picked up a small number of times. This rearrangement joins TRBV2 to TRBJ1-1; no reliable D call. The CDR3 spans 13 residues. The germline V gene encodes CDR1 SNHLY and CDR2 FYNNEI. The V end lost 6 bases, the J end lost 3 bases, and 11 bases lay between the germline ends. The CDR3 is CASSPPRDTEAFF. DNA for the CDR3: TGTGCCAGCAGCCCTCCTCGGGACACTGAAGCTTTCTTT.

A single count supports this clone. The chain uses TRBV19 and TRBJ2-2; weak D call: TRBD2 (6 bases). Germline assignment: CDR1 LNHDA and CDR2 SQIVND (reference sequence). Trimming stripped 2 bases from V and 6 bases from J, with 13 bases between. The CDR3 is 15 residues long. The CDR3 nucleotides are TGTGCCAGTAGTATAAGGAGGGTTACGGCCGGGGAGCTGTTTTTT. It specifies CASSIRRVTAGELFF.

This sequence joins TRBV5-1 and TRBJ1-6; possibly TRBD1 for D (5 bases). The germline V and J ends were trimmed by 2 bases and 8 bases, with 11 bases remaining between them. Germline V CDR1 and CDR2: SGHRS, YFSETQ. The CDR3 runs to 14 residues. The DNA of the CDR3 is TGCGCCAGCAGCTTCACGGGGGGGTATTCACCCCTCCACTTT. Encoded protein: CASSFTGGYSPLHF.

The chain combines TRBV4-3 with TRBJ2-2; D is perhaps TRBD1 (5 bases). Deletions cut 1 base from V and 7 bases from J, with 10 bases between. The CDR3 runs to 14 residues. Germline CDR1 and CDR2: LGHNA and YSLEER. The CDR3 sequence is CASSQGRVVGELFF. DNA of the CDR3: TGCGCCAGCAGCCAAGGCAGGGTCGTCGGGGAGCTGTTTTTT.